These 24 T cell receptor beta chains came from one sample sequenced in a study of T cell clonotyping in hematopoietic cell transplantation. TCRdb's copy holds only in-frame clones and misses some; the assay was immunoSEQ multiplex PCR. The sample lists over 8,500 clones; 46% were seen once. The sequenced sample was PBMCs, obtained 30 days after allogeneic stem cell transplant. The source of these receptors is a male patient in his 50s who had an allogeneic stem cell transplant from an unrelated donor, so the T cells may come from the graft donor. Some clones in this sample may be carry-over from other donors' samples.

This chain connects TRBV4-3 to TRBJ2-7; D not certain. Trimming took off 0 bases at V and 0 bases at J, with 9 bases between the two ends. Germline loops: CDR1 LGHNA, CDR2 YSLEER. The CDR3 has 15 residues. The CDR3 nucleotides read TGCGCCAGCAGCCAAGATGCGGCTAGCTCCTACGAGCAGTACTTC. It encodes CASSQDAASSYEQYF.

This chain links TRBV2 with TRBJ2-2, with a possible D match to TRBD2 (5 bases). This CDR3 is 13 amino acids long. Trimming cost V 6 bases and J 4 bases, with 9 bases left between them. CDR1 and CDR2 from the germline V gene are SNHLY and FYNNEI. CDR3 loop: CASSEEVTGELFF. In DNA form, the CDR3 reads TGTGCCAGCAGCGAGGAGGTCACCGGGGAGCTGTTTTTT. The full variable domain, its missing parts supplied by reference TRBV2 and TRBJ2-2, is EPEVTQTPSHQVTQMGQEVILRCVPISNHLYFYWYRQILGQKVEFLVSFYNNEISEKSEIFDDQFSVERPDGSNFTLKIRSTKLEDSAMYFCASSEEVTGELFFGEGSRLTVL.

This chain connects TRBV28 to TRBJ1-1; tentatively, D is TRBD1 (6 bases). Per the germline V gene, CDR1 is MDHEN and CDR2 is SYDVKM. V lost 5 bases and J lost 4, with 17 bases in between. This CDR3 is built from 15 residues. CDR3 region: CASSAPSRGFTEAFF. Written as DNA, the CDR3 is TGTGCCAGCAGTGCCCCATCCAGGGGCTTCACTGAAGCTTTCTTT. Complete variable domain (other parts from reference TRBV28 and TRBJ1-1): DVKVTQSSRYLVKRTGEKVFLECVQDMDHENMFWYRQDPGLGLRLIYFSYDVKMKEKGDIPEGYSVSREKKERFSLILESASTNQTSMYLCASSAPSRGFTEAFFGQGTRLTVV.

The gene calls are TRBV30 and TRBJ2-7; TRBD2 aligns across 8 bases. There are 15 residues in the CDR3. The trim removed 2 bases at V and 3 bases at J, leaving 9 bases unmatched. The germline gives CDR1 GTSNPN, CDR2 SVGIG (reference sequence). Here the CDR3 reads CAWSRGSGTYYEQYF. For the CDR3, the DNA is TGTGCCTGGAGTAGGGGTAGCGGGACCTACTACGAGCAGTACTTC.

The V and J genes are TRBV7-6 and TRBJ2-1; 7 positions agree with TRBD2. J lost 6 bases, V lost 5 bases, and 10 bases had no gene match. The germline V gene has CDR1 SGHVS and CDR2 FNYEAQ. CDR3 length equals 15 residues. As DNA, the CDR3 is TGTGCCAGCAGCCGATCCGCACTAGCGACCAATGAGCAGTTCTTC. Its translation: CASSRSALATNEQFF.

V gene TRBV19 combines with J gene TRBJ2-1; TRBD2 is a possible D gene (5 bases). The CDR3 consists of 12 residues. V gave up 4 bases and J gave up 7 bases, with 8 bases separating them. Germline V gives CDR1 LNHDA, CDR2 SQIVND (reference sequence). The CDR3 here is CASSTGGNEQFF. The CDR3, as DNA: TGTGCCAGTAGTACCGGAGGAAATGAGCAGTTCTTC.

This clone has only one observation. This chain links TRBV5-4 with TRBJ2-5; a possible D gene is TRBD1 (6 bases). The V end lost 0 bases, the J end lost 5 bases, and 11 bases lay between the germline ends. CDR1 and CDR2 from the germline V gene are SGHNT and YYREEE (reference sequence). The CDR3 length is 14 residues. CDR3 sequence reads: CASSLGQALETQYF. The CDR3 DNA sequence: TGTGCCAGCAGCTTGGGACAGGCACTTGAGACCCAGTACTTC.

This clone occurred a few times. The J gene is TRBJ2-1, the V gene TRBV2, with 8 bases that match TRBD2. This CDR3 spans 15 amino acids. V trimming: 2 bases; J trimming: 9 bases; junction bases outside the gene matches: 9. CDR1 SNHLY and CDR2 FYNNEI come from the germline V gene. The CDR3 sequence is CASSEMGRGDREQFF. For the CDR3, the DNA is TGTGCCAGCAGTGAAATGGGGCGGGGGGACCGTGAGCAGTTCTTC.

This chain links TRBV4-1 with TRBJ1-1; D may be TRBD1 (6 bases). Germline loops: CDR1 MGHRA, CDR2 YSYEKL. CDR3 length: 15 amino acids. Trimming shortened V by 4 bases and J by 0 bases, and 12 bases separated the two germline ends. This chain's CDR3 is CASSPWGGMNTEAFF. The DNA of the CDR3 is TGCGCCAGCAGCCCCTGGGGGGGCATGAACACTGAAGCTTTCTTT.

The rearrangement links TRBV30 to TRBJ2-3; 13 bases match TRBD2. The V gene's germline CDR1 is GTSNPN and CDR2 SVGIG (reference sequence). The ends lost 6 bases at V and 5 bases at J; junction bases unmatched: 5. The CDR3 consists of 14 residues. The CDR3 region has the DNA TGTGCCTGCTTACTAGCGGGAGGGATAGATACGCAGTATTTT. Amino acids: CACLLAGGIDTQYF.

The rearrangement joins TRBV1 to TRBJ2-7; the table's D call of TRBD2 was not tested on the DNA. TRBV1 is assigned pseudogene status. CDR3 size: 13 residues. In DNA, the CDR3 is TGCACCAGCAGAAAACCGAGCTCCTACGAGCAGTACTTC. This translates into CTSRKPSSYEQYF.

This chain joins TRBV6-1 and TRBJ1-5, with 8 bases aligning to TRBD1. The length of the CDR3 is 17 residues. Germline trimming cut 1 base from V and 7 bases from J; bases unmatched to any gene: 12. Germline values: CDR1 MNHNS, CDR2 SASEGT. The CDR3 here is CASSEEVTRTGSQPQHF. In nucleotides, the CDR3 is TGTGCCAGCAGTGAAGAGGTAACTAGGACAGGGTCGCAGCCCCAGCATTTT.

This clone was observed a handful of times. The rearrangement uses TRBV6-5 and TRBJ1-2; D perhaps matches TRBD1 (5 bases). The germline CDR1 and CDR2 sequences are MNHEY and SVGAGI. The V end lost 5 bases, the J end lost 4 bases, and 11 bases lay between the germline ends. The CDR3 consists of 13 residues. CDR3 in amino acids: CASSDLGGYGYTF. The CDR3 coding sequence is TGTGCCAGCAGTGACCTGGGGGGCTATGGCTACACCTTC.

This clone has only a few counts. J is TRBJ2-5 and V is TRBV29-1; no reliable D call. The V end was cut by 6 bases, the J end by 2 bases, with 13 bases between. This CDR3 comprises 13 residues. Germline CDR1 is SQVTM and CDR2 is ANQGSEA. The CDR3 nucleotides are TGCAGCGTCGCCTTCTACTGGCAAGAGACCCAGTACTTC. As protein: CSVAFYWQETQYF.

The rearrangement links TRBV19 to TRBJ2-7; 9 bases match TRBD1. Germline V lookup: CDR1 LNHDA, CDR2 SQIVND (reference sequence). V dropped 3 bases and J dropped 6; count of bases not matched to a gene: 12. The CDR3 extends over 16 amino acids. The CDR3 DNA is TGTGCCAGTAGTATGGGTTCCGGGACAGGGTTAGGCGAGCAGTACTTC. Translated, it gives CASSMGSGTGLGEQYF.

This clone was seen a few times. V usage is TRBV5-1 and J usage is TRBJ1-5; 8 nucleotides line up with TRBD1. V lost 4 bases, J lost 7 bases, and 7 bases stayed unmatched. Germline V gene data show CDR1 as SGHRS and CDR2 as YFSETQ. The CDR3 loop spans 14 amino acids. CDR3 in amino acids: CASSVDRGGQPQHF. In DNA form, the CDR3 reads TGCGCCAGCAGCGTCGACAGGGGCGGCCAGCCCCAGCATTTT.

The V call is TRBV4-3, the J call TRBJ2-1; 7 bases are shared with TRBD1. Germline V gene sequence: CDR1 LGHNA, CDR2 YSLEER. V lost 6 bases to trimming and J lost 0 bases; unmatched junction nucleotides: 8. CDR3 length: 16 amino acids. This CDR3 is CASRSSGGNSYNEQFF. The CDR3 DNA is TGCGCCAGCAGATCCTCAGGGGGTAACTCCTACAATGAGCAGTTCTTC.

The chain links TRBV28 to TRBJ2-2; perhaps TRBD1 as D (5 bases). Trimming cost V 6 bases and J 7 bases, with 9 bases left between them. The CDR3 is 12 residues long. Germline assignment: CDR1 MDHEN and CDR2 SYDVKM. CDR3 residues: CASRGRRGELFF. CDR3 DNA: TGTGCCAGCAGGGGGCGGCGCGGGGAGCTGTTTTTT.

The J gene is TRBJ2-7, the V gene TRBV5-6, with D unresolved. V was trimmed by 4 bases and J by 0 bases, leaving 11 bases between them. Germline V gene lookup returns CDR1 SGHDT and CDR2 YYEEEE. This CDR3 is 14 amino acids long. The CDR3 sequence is CASSTYFDSYEQYF. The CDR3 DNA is TGTGCCAGCAGCACCTACTTCGACTCCTACGAGCAGTACTTC. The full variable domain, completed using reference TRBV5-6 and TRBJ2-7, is DAGVTQSPTHLIKTRGQQVTLRCSPKSGHDTVSWYQQALGQGPQFIFQYYEEEERQRGNFPDRFSGHQFPNYSSELNVNALLLGDSALYLCASSTYFDSYEQYFGPGTRLTVT.

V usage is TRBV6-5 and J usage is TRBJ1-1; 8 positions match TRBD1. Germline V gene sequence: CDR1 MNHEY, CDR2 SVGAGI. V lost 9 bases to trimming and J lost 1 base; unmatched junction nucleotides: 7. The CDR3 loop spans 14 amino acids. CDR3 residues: CASTPTGENTEAFF. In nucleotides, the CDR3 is TGTGCCAGTACCCCGACAGGGGAGAACACTGAAGCTTTCTTT.

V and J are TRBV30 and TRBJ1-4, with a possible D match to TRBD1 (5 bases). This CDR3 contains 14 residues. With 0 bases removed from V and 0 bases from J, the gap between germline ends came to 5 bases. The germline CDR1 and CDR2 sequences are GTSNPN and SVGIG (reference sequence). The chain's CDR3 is CAWSVGATNEKLFF. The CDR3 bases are TGTGCCTGGAGTGTGGGGGCAACTAATGAAAAACTGTTTTTT.

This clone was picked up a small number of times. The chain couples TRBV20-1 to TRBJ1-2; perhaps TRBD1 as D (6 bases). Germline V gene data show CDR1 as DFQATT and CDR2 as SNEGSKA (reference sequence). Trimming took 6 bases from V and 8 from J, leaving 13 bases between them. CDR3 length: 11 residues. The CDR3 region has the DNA TGCAGTGCCACAGGGTGGGGCGGCTACACCTTC. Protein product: CSATGWGGYTF.

The CDR3 region has the DNA TGTGCCAGCAGCTCAGGGTTTCGGGAGACCCAGTACTTC. Protein: CASSSGFRETQYF. The chain is built from TRBV5-6 and TRBJ2-5; maybe TRBD1 (5 bases). Trimming cost V 3 bases and J 5 bases, with 11 bases left between them. This CDR3 is built from 13 residues. Germline V CDR1 and CDR2: SGHDT, YYEEEE.

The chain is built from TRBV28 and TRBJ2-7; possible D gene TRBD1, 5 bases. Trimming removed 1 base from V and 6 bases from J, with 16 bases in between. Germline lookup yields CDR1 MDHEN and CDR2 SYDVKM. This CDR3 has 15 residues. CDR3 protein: CASSLSIGMGLEQYF. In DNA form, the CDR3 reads TGTGCCAGCAGTTTATCGATCGGCATGGGGCTCGAGCAGTACTTC.